Listed here are 20 T cell receptor beta chains from one sample, sequenced in a study of blood T cell repertoires in COVID-19. The data were produced by immunoSEQ multiplex PCR, yet TCRdb's version contains in-frame clones alone and is incomplete. The sample yields about 45,000 clones, around 70% seen once. The sequencing input was peripheral blood. These receptors all come from an older man with acute or convalescent COVID-19.

The rearrangement joins TRBV4-3 to TRBJ2-1; possibly TRBD1 for D (5 bases). Germline V gives CDR1 LGHNA, CDR2 YSLEER. This CDR3 comprises 14 residues. V gave up 0 bases and J gave up 8 bases, with 11 bases separating them. The CDR3 sequence is CASSQDLQGDEQFF. Here the CDR3 DNA reads TGCGCCAGCAGCCAAGATCTCCAGGGCGATGAGCAGTTCTTC.

The genes are TRBV9 and TRBJ2-3, with 7 bases fitting TRBD1. J was trimmed by 5 bases and V by 0 bases; bases with no gene match: 15. Per the germline V gene, CDR1 is SGDLS and CDR2 is YYNGEE. CDR3 length: 18 residues. This CDR3 reads CASSVASFGQGEIDTQYF. The CDR3 DNA reads TGTGCCAGCAGCGTAGCTAGTTTTGGGCAGGGGGAGATAGATACGCAGTATTTT.

V is TRBV5-4 and J is TRBJ2-3; D remains ambiguous. The CDR3 contains 12 residues. The germline CDR1 and CDR2 sequences are SGHNT and YYREEE (reference sequence). The DNA for the CDR3 is TGTGCAACGAACGCAGCAGGAGATACGCAGTATTTT. Its translation is CATNAAGDTQYF.

The rearrangement uses TRBV19 and TRBJ2-1, with 12 nucleotides matching TRBD2. Unmatched junction bases numbered 11, after V lost 5 bases and J lost 6 bases. Germline V gene lookup returns CDR1 LNHDA and CDR2 SQIVND (reference sequence). The CDR3 covers 17 residues. DNA for the CDR3: TGTGCCAGTAGTTCCTGGCCTAGCGGGGGGGCCGGCAATGAGCAGTTCTTC. Translating gives CASSSWPSGGAGNEQFF.

This chain uses TRBV13 with TRBJ1-2; 10 bases agree with TRBD1. This CDR3 comprises 18 residues. The ends lost 6 bases at V and 1 base at J; junction bases unmatched: 14. Germline V gene sequence: CDR1 PRHDT, CDR2 FYEKMQ (reference sequence). The CDR3, as DNA: TGTGCCAGCAGGGGGACAGGGGACTCATATATTCTTAACTATGGCTACACCTTC. Amino acid sequence: CASRGTGDSYILNYGYTF.

This chain joins TRBV4-2 and TRBJ1-2; D possibly corresponds to TRBD1 (5 bases). The length of the CDR3 is 16 residues. The germline gives CDR1 LGHNA, CDR2 YNFKEQ. With 7 bases removed from V and 0 bases from J, the gap between germline ends came to 18 bases. The CDR3 spells CASTVLGGRTNYGYTF. The CDR3 nucleotides are TGTGCCAGCACCGTTCTGGGGGGGAGGACTAACTATGGCTACACCTTC.

This chain joins TRBV16 and TRBJ2-3; D is ambiguous. Germline lookup yields CDR1 KGHSY and CDR2 FQNENV. The V and J ends lost 3 bases and 2 bases respectively, with 12 bases between them. The CDR3 totals 15 residues. The CDR3 sequence: CASSHRSTTTDTQYF. CDR3 bases: TGTGCCAGCAGCCATCGGAGTACAACCACAGATACGCAGTATTTT.

V usage is TRBV5-1 and J usage is TRBJ1-3, with a tentative D call TRBD1 (6 bases). The CDR3 length is 16 residues. V shed 3 bases and J shed 4 bases, with 17 bases lying between them. Per the germline V gene, CDR1 is SGHRS and CDR2 is YFSETQ. The CDR3 sequence: CASSSSYNRVGNTIYF. In DNA, the CDR3 is TGCGCCAGCAGCTCGTCGTACAACAGGGTAGGAAACACCATATATTTT.

This clone was seen a handful of times. V usage is TRBV5-1 and J usage is TRBJ1-3; TRBD1 aligns across 7 bases. The CDR3 totals 16 residues. J lost 2 bases, V lost 0 bases, and 5 bases had no gene match. Germline V CDR1 and CDR2: SGHRS, YFSETQ. CDR3 residues: CASSLGTGEAGNTIYF. CDR3 DNA: TGCGCCAGCAGCTTGGGAACAGGGGAGGCTGGAAACACCATATATTTT.

V usage is TRBV4-1 and J usage is TRBJ2-2; D uncertain. There are 13 residues in the CDR3. Germline CDR1 and CDR2: MGHRA and YSYEKL. The V end was cut by 2 bases, the J end by 5 bases, with 6 bases between. The CDR3 reads CASSQSFTGELFF. In DNA, the CDR3 is TGCGCCAGCAGCCAATCTTTTACCGGGGAGCTGTTTTTT.

This clone was counted a single time. The chain carries TRBV7-2 and TRBJ2-3; 8 nucleotides align to TRBD1. This CDR3 has 14 amino acids. Per germline, CDR1 SGHTA and CDR2 FQGNSA. Germline trimming cut 5 bases from V and 8 bases from J; bases unmatched to any gene: 9. CDR3 protein: CASSPGTGELTQYF. CDR3 in DNA: TGTGCCAGCAGCCCCGGGACAGGCGAACTTACGCAGTATTTT. Full variable domain (outside the CDR3, taken from reference TRBV7-2 and TRBJ2-3): GAGVSQSPSNKVTEKGKDVELRCDPISGHTALYWYRQSLGQGLEFLIYFQGNSAPDKSGLPSDRFSAERTGGSVSTLTIQRTQQEDSAVYLCASSPGTGELTQYFGPGTRLTVL.

The CDR3 protein is CASSLEGESRYEQYF. The CDR3, as DNA: TGCGCCAGCAGCTTGGAGGGGGAGAGCCGATACGAGCAGTACTTC. V is TRBV5-1 and J is TRBJ2-7; TRBD1 might be the D (6 bases). CDR3 length: 15 amino acids. V was cut by 0 bases and J by 4 bases, with 14 bases left in between. Germline lookup yields CDR1 SGHRS and CDR2 YFSETQ. Full variable domain (missing parts from reference TRBV5-1 and TRBJ2-7): KAGVTQTPRYLIKTRGQQVTLSCSPISGHRSVSWYQQTPGQGLQFLFEYFSETQRNKGNFPGRFSGRQFSNSRSEMNVSTLELGDSALYLCASSLEGESRYEQYFGPGTRLTVT.

The gene calls are TRBV9 and TRBJ1-2; 7 positions agree with TRBD1. The V segment lost 4 bases and the J segment 4 bases; nucleotides outside the gene matches: 13. Germline V gives CDR1 SGDLS, CDR2 YYNGEE. The CDR3 runs 16 residues. CDR3: CASSPQTGRNPYGYTF. The CDR3 DNA follows: TGTGCCAGCAGCCCCCAGACAGGGAGGAACCCCTATGGCTACACCTTC.

The chain carries TRBV28 and TRBJ2-1, with D unclear. CDR3 length: 12 residues. Per germline, CDR1 MDHEN and CDR2 SYDVKM. Trimming cost V 2 bases and J 4 bases, with 3 bases left between them. Here the CDR3 DNA reads TGTGCCAGCAGTTTACAGTACAATGAGCAGTTCTTC. It encodes CASSLQYNEQFF.

In this sample, this clone turned up once. The chain employs TRBV6-6 and TRBJ1-1; perhaps TRBD1 as D (5 bases). CDR1 is MNHNY, CDR2 SVGAGI, per germline (reference sequence). Trimming left V 6 bases short and J 4 bases short, with 18 bases between. The CDR3 consists of 15 residues. CDR3 sequence (DNA): TGTGCCAGCAGACCAGGGCGATCGGTGGGCACTGAAGCTTTCTTT. Its translation is CASRPGRSVGTEAFF.

V and J are TRBV5-1 and TRBJ1-1; TRBD1 is a possible D gene (5 bases). In germline, CDR1 is SGHRS, CDR2 YFSETQ. Trimming stripped 0 bases from V and 4 bases from J, with 10 bases between. There are 14 residues in the CDR3. In DNA, the CDR3 is TGCGCCAGCAGCTTGGGGCAGGGTCCCACTGAAGCTTTCTTT. Translation: CASSLGQGPTEAFF.

The chain recombines TRBV15 with TRBJ2-7, with D perhaps matching TRBD2 (5 bases). Trimming removed 0 bases at V and 0 bases at J, with 9 bases between. There are 15 residues in the CDR3. The germline V gene has CDR1 LNHNV and CDR2 YYDKDF (reference sequence). The CDR3 is CATSRDETSSYEQYF. In DNA form, the CDR3 reads TGTGCCACCAGCAGAGATGAAACTAGCTCCTACGAGCAGTACTTC.

This clone showed up many times. V is TRBV11-2 and J is TRBJ2-7; perhaps TRBD1 as D (6 bases). This CDR3 region has 14 residues. The germline gives CDR1 SGHAT, CDR2 FQNNGV. V lost 5 bases, J lost 1 base, and 12 bases lay in between. In DNA form, the CDR3 reads TGTGCCAGCAGCACCTCGACAGGTTCCTACGAGCAGTACTTC. Residues: CASSTSTGSYEQYF.

This rearrangement joins TRBV7-8 to TRBJ2-1; 9 bases align to TRBD1. J was trimmed by 0 bases and V by 1 base; bases with no gene match: 1. The CDR3 contains 16 residues. The germline CDR1 and CDR2 sequences are SGHVS and FQNEAQ. CDR3 in DNA: TGTGCCAGCAGCTTAGGGGACAGGGCCTCCTACAATGAGCAGTTCTTC. Translated: CASSLGDRASYNEQFF.

This chain connects TRBV5-5 to TRBJ2-7; 7 bases map to TRBD1. V gave up 4 bases and J gave up 10 bases; unmatched junction bases: 8. Germline lookup yields CDR1 SGHKS and CDR2 YYEKEE (reference sequence). The length of the CDR3 is 12 residues. This CDR3 is CASSATGFGQYF. As DNA, the CDR3 is TGTGCCAGCAGCGCGACAGGGTTTGGACAGTACTTC. The variable domain in full, completed from reference TRBV5-5 and TRBJ2-7, reads DAGVTQSPTHLIKTRGQQVTLRCSPISGHKSVSWYQQVLGQGPQFIFQYYEKEERGRGNFPDRFSARQFPNYSSELNVNALLLGDSALYLCASSATGFGQYFGPGTRLTVT.